This T cell receptor beta chain was sequenced during a study of T cells in Graves' hyperthyroidism and ophthalmopathy. Researchers amplified the TCR beta CDR3 regions from RNA transcripts. TCR CDR3 underwent first-round RT-PCR with the HTBI primer set. TCRdb re-analysed the multiplex PCR reads in MiXCR, keeping a single row per CDR3 protein. The data show about 400,000 distinct CDR3 sequences, with nearly 15% seen just once and 15% to 20% held by the top ten. Germline CDR1 is SGHRS and CDR2 is YFSETQ. The length of the CDR3 is 15 residues. The V gene end was trimmed by 2 bases and the J gene end by 8 bases; junction bases not matched to a gene: 5. This clonotype was observed at least ten times.

Sequencing was performed on blood. The rearrangement joins TRBV5-1 to TRBJ2-1, with 12 bases fitting TRBD2. This TCR derives from a woman aged 55 to 70 with Graves' ophthalmopathy. This CDR3 reads CASSFLAGGPDEQFF. In DNA form, the CDR3 reads TGCGCCAGCAGCTTTCTAGCGGGAGGGCCCGATGAGCAGTTCTTC. Based on the CDR3 plus reference TRBV5-1 and TRBJ2-1, the full variable domain is KAGVTQTPRYLIKTRGQQVTLSCSPISGHRSVSWYQQTPGQGLQFLFEYFSETQRNKGNFPGRFSGRQFSNSRSEMNVSTLELGDSALYLCASSFLAGGPDEQFFGPGTRLTVL.